This T cell receptor beta chain was recorded in a study of resident and recirculating memory T cells in vitiligo. Study as a whole: Each patient gave two lesional and two nonlesional epidermal shave biopsies, plus PBMCs.

Stable vitiligo meant no lesion change over the previous 6 months. Regarding the study as a whole: Sequences differed between biopsy sites and patients, suggesting private specificity.

This clone was seen a single time. What it binds is unknown. The table came from immunoSEQ multiplex PCR; TCRdb's copy has only in-frame clones and leaves some out. This table has tens of thousands of clones, roughly nine tenths appearing once. The CDR3 is 11 residues long. The V gene's germline CDR1 is SEHNR and CDR2 FQNEAQ (reference sequence). Trimming stripped 4 bases from V and 4 bases from J, with 5 bases between. The chain recombines TRBV7-9 with TRBJ2-7; D is uncertain. This receptor was identified in a male donor with vitiligo. The sequenced material came from blood. The CDR3 is CASSSPYEQYF. The CDR3 bases are TGTGCCAGCAGCTCCCCGTACGAGCAGTACTTC.